A selection of T cell receptor beta chains follows, all from one sample in a study of prognosis after radiotherapy for stage I lung cancer. TCRdb re-derived calls from the multiplex PCR reads in MiXCR, one entry per CDR3 protein. The sample yields some 34,000 distinct CDR3 sequences, 30% to 35% seen once. The material sequenced was PBMCs, taken before or after stereotactic body radiation therapy (not recorded which). The source is a donor over 45 with non-small cell lung cancer. Both conserved end residues are part of each CDR3. D genes are given only for firm matches. A row's size may be missing; if present it is once, few, many or a size class.

many,TRBV27,TRBJ2-3,TRBD2,CASSLWKLAGVSDTQYF,TGTGCCAGCAGTTTATGGAAACTAGCGGGAGTTTCAGATACGCAGTATTTT
many,TRBV29-1,TRBJ2-3,TRBD2,CSVSTSAADTQYF,TGCAGCGTCTCGACTAGCGCTGCAGATACGCAGTATTTT
medium-sized,TRBV20-1,TRBJ2-7,-,CSAGGKPWEQYF,TGCAGTGCTGGCGGAAAACCGTGGGAGCAGTACTTC
many,TRBV3-1,TRBJ1-5,TRBD1,CASSQDSSGGKPQHF,TGTGCCAGCAGCCAAGATTCGTCAGGGGGGAAGCCCCAGCATTTT
-,TRBV6-4,TRBJ2-2,TRBD2,CARRLGGSVSTGELFF,TGTGCCAGAAGACTTGGCGGGAGCGTTAGCACCGGGGAGCTGTTTTTT
medium-sized,TRBV5-1,TRBJ1-2,TRBD1,CASSLATGYGYTF,TGCGCCAGCAGCTTGGCGACAGGGTATGGCTACACCTTC
many,TRBV13,TRBJ2-5,TRBD2,CASSLQWGTRRSQETQYF,TGTGCCAGCAGCTTACAATGGGGGACTAGAAGATCCCAAGAGACCCAGTACTTC
-,TRBV7-9,TRBJ2-2,-,CASIPVTANTGELFF,TGTGCCAGCATACCCGTGACAGCGAACACCGGGGAGCTGTTTTTT
-,TRBV2,TRBJ2-3,-,CASSSGTDIQYF,TGTGCCAGCAGTTCGGGCACAGATATTCAGTATTTT
-,TRBV6-2/TRBV6-3,TRBJ2-2,TRBD2,CASMRGLAGTGELFF,TGTGCCAGCATGAGGGGACTAGCGGGCACCGGGGAGCTGTTTTTT
-,TRBV6-1,TRBJ2-3,-,CASSKSQGREDTQYF,TGTGCCAGCAGTAAATCACAGGGGAGGGAAGATACGCAGTATTTT
many,TRBV19,TRBJ2-1,TRBD1,CASSIDWDRVFNEQFF,TGTGCCAGTAGTATAGATTGGGACAGGGTGTTCAATGAGCAGTTCTTC